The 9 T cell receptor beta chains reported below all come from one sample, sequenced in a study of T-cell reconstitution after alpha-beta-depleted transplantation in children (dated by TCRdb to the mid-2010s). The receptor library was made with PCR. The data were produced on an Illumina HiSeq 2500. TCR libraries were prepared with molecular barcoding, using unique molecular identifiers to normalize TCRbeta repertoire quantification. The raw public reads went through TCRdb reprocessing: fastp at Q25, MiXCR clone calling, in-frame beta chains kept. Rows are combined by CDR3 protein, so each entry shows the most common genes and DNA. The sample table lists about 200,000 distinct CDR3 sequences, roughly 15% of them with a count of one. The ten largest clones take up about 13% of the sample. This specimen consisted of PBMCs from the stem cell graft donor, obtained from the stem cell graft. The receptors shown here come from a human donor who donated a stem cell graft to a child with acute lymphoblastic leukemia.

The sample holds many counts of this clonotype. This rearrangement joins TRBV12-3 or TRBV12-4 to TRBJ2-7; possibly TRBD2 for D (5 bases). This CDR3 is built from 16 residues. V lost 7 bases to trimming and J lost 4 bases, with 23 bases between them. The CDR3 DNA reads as TGTGCCAGCACGCACATCCTTAGAGGGAGAGGGTACGAGCAGTACTTC. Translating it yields CASTHILRGRGYEQYF.

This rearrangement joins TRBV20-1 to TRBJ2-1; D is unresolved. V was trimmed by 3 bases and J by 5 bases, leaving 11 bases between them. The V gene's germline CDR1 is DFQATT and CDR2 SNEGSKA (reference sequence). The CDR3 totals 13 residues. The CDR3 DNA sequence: TGCAGTGCTAGGGGCCCGCCCGACAATGAGCAGTTCTTC. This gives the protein CSARGPPDNEQFF.

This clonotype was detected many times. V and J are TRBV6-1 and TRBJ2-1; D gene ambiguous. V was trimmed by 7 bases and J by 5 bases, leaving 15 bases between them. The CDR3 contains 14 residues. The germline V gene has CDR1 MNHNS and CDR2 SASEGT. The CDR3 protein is CASTGRNYNNEQFF. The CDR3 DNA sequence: TGTGCCAGCACTGGACGCAATTATAACAATGAGCAGTTCTTC.

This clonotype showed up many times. CDR3: CASSLPGGDEQYF. DNA for the CDR3: TGTGCCAGCAGCCTACCAGGCGGGGACGAGCAGTACTTC. V and J are TRBV11-2 and TRBJ2-7, with a weak D call TRBD2 (6 bases). V was pared by 5 bases and J by 5 bases, with 13 bases between. CDR3 length: 13 amino acids. Germline loops: CDR1 SGHAT, CDR2 FQNNGV. Using reference TRBV11-2 and TRBJ2-7 for the parts outside the CDR3, the full variable domain is EAGVAQSPRYKIIEKRQSVAFWCNPISGHATLYWYQQILGQGPKLLIQFQNNGVVDDSQLPKDRFSAERLKGVDSTLKIQPAKLEDSAVYLCASSLPGGDEQYFGPGTRLTVT.

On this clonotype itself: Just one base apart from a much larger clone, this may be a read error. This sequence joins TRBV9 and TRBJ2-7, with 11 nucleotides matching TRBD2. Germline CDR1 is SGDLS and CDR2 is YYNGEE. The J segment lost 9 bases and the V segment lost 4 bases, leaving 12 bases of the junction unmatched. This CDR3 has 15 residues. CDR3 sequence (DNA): TGTGCCAGCAGCCCCGGGTCTAGCGGGAGGAGGGGGCAGTACTTC. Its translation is CASSPGSSGRRGQYF. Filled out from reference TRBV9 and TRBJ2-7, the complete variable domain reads DSGVTQTPKHLITATGQRVTLRCSPRSGDLSVYWYQQSLDQGLQFLIQYYNGEERAKGNILERFSAQQFPDLHSELNLSSLELGDSALYFCASSPGSSGRRGQYFGPGTRLTVT.

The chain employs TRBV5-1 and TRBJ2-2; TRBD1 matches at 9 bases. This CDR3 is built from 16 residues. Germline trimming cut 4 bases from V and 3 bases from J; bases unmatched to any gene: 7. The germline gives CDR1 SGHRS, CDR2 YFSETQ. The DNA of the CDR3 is TGCGCCAGCAGCCCCAATACAGGGGGCGACACCGGGGAGCTGTTTTTT. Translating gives CASSPNTGGDTGELFF.

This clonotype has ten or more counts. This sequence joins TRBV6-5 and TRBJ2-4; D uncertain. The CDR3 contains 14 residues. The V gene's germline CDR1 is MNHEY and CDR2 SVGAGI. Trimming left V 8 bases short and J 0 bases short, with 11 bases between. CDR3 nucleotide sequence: TGTGCCAGCCGTTTAGCTTTAGCCAAAAACATTCAGTACTTC. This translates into CASRLALAKNIQYF.

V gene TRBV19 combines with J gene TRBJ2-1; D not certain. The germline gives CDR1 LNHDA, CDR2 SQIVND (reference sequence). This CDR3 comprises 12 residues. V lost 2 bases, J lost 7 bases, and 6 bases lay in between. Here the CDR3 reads CASSITMNEQFF. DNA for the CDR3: TGTGCCAGTAGTATAACCATGAATGAGCAGTTCTTC.

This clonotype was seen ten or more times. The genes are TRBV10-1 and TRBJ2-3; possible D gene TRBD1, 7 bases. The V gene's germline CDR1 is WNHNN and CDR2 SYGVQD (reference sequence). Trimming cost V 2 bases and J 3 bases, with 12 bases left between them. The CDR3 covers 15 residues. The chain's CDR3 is CASSERGDSTDTQYF. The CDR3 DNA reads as TGCGCCAGCAGTGAGAGGGGGGACAGTACAGATACGCAGTATTTT.